A selection of T cell receptor beta chains follows, all from one sample in a study of T cell repertoires in cytomegalovirus infection. These receptors' targets are unknown. MiXCR was run by TCRdb on the reads, yielding one entry per CDR3 protein. The table records some 590,000 distinct CDR3 sequences, approximately 40% of them present only once. Sequenced here: cultured PBMCs, sampled from culture after CMV antigen stimulation. These receptors came from a human donor in good health (CMV status not recorded). Some clones in this sample may be carry-over from other donors' samples. Both conserved end residues are part of each CDR3. Expanded clones get a size class; other rows say once, few or many, or leave the size out.

CDR3aa: CASSEQGGVTEAFF
len: 14
v_gene: TRBV25-1
abundance: -

CDR3aa: CASRSNKGTAFF
len: 12
v_gene: TRBV12-3/TRBV12-4
abundance: -

CDR3aa: CASSLPPVNEKLFF
len: 14
v_gene: TRBV12-3/TRBV12-4
abundance: -

CDR3aa: CASSLEAQGFAEQYF
len: 15
v_gene: TRBV7-6
abundance: -

CDR3aa: CASSLTTSGGGNEQFF
len: 16
v_gene: TRBV7-6
abundance: -

CDR3aa: CASSAPSSYNEQFF
len: 14
v_gene: TRBV7-9
abundance: -

CDR3aa: CASRVVGQETQYF
len: 13
v_gene: TRBV6-2/TRBV6-3
abundance: -

CDR3aa: CASSFTLAGAYNEQFF
len: 16
v_gene: TRBV7-8
abundance: -

CDR3aa: CASSTTSGGSTDTQYF
len: 16
v_gene: TRBV12-3/TRBV12-4
abundance: few

CDR3aa: CASSYLGQGRSYNEQFF
len: 17
v_gene: TRBV6-6
abundance: -

CDR3aa: CASIRSGGARDTQYF
len: 15
v_gene: TRBV28
abundance: -

CDR3aa: CASSPRWGGPQHF
len: 13
v_gene: TRBV7-2
abundance: -

CDR3aa: CASSQVVGQIYNEQFF
len: 16
v_gene: TRBV4-3
abundance: -

CDR3aa: CASGQGTLSYYGYTF
len: 15
v_gene: TRBV19
abundance: -

CDR3aa: CASSLASSTDTQYF
len: 14
v_gene: TRBV7-2
abundance: many

CDR3aa: CASSYNRVGEQFF
len: 13
v_gene: TRBV6-6
abundance: -

CDR3aa: CSAREDGGSYEQYF
len: 14
v_gene: TRBV20-1
abundance: -

CDR3aa: CASSPGGGLGETQYF
len: 15
v_gene: TRBV12-3/TRBV12-4
abundance: once

CDR3aa: CASNRDRSLIGNTIYF
len: 16
v_gene: TRBV12-3/TRBV12-4
abundance: -

CDR3aa: CAISGASGRRALETQYF
len: 17
v_gene: TRBV10-3
abundance: -

CDR3aa: CASSHSNSPLHF
len: 12
v_gene: TRBV4-1
abundance: -

CDR3aa: CASIGFYNEQFF
len: 12
v_gene: TRBV6-2/TRBV6-3
abundance: few

CDR3aa: CASSLEPPGHFASGPQETQYF
len: 21
v_gene: TRBV11-2
abundance: -

CDR3aa: CASSPVAGGMGNEQFF
len: 16
v_gene: TRBV6-2/TRBV6-3
abundance: many

CDR3aa: CASKVRGYTTYEQYF
len: 15
v_gene: TRBV2
abundance: once

CDR3aa: CASSQLEREGRELFF
len: 15
v_gene: TRBV4-3
abundance: -

CDR3aa: CASSYSTGRTDTQYF
len: 15
v_gene: TRBV6-2/TRBV6-3
abundance: -

CDR3aa: CASSLFLGDFYTEAFF
len: 16
v_gene: TRBV7-2
abundance: -

CDR3aa: CASSDGGPQETQYF
len: 14
v_gene: TRBV7-2
abundance: many

CDR3aa: CASSIPGLEAFF
len: 12
v_gene: TRBV6-1
abundance: -

CDR3aa: CASSLAGTSYNEQFF
len: 15
v_gene: TRBV7-2
abundance: many

CDR3aa: CASSYRAPDTPLARHEQFF
len: 19
v_gene: TRBV6-2/TRBV6-3
abundance: -

CDR3aa: CASSFHRRDRGCPQETQYF
len: 19
v_gene: TRBV19
abundance: -

CDR3aa: CASSQREGTALDTQYF
len: 16
v_gene: TRBV4-1
abundance: -

CDR3aa: CASSLSTGPNEKLFF
len: 15
v_gene: TRBV7-2
abundance: few

CDR3aa: CARSGTSGFEQFF
len: 13
v_gene: TRBV7-6
abundance: -

CDR3aa: CASSLRKETQYF
len: 12
v_gene: TRBV7-8
abundance: -

CDR3aa: CASSWVGGNPDTQYF
len: 15
v_gene: TRBV7-2
abundance: many

CDR3aa: CASRGQRGGGDTQYF
len: 15
v_gene: TRBV10-2
abundance: -

CDR3aa: CAISRTSGGSSYNEQFF
len: 17
v_gene: TRBV10-3
abundance: few

CDR3aa: CASSMRDGAYNEQFF
len: 15
v_gene: TRBV19
abundance: -

CDR3aa: CASSQEKHTQYF
len: 12
v_gene: TRBV14
abundance: few

CDR3aa: CASRPEWTADEQYF
len: 14
v_gene: TRBV19
abundance: -

CDR3aa: CASSSTGGPEAFF
len: 13
v_gene: TRBV12-3/TRBV12-4
abundance: -

CDR3aa: CASSQIFRQKNNYGYTF
len: 17
v_gene: TRBV4-1
abundance: few

CDR3aa: CASSLERTGTYEQYF
len: 15
v_gene: TRBV7-2
abundance: -